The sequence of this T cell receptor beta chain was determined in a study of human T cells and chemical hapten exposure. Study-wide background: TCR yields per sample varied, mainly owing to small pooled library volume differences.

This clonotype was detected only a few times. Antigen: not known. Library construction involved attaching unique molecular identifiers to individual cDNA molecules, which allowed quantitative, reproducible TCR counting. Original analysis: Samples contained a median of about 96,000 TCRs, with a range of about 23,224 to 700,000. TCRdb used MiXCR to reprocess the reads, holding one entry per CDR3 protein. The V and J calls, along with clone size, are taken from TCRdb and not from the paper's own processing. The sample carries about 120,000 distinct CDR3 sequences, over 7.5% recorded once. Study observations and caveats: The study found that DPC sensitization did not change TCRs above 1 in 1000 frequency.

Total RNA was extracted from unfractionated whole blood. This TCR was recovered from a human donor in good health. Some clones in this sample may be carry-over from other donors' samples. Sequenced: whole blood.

CDR3 DNA: TGTGCCAGTAGTAACATGACCGCCTACAATGAGCAGTTCTTC. This translates into CASSNMTAYNEQFF. The V call is TRBV19, the J call TRBJ2-1, with unresolved D. The germline V and J ends were trimmed by 4 bases and 2 bases, with 9 bases remaining between them. Germline assignment: CDR1 LNHDA and CDR2 SQIVND (reference sequence). The CDR3 totals 14 residues.